The 29 T cell receptor beta chains below come from one sample, sequenced in a study of blood T cell repertoires in COVID-19 (dated by TCRdb to between 2020 and 2021). The library came from the immunoSEQ multiplex PCR assay. The clones in this table, taken by TCRdb from immuneACCESS, are in-frame only. Not every clone is retained; where verified, under half of the shortfall comes from an unresolved V gene, and the cause of the rest is unknown. The sample includes 25,000 to 35,000 clones, with 75% to 85% observed a single time. The leading ten clones occupy over 7% of the sample. The sample consisted of peripheral blood. The receptors were sampled from a man older than 75 with active COVID-19.

By frequency in the sample, this clone is large (0.1 to 1%). This chain joins TRBV30 and TRBJ2-1; 8 bases match TRBD2. The CDR3 spans 13 residues. Trimming cost V 4 bases and J 4 bases; bases outside gene matches: 3. Germline lookup yields CDR1 GTSNPN and CDR2 SVGIG (reference sequence). As DNA, the CDR3 is TGTGCCTGGACTAGCGGGTATTACAATGAGCAGTTCTTC. The encoded protein is CAWTSGYYNEQFF.

The V and J genes are TRBV19 and TRBJ1-5; no firm D call. The CDR3 has 13 residues. Trimming cost V 2 bases and J 7 bases, with 9 bases left between them. Germline V gene sequence: CDR1 LNHDA, CDR2 SQIVND (reference sequence). Here the CDR3 DNA reads TGTGCCAGTAGTATATCAGGTTGGCAGCCCCAGCATTTT. It encodes CASSISGWQPQHF.

This clone was found a few times. The chain uses TRBV5-1 and TRBJ1-1, with unresolved D. CDR3 length: 14 residues. Germline V gene data show CDR1 as SGHRS and CDR2 as YFSETQ. V shed 2 bases and J shed 0 bases, with 8 bases lying between them. The DNA of the CDR3 is TGCGCCAGCAGCTTAGGAGGGTTGAACACTGAAGCTTTCTTT. Its protein product is CASSLGGLNTEAFF.

The CDR3 reads CASQQGGSYEQYF. CDR3 DNA sequence: TGTGCCAGCCAGCAGGGGGGCTCCTACGAGCAGTACTTC. The genes are TRBV2 and TRBJ2-7; D might be TRBD1 (7 bases). The length of the CDR3 is 13 residues. V was cut by 8 bases and J by 0 bases, with 11 bases left in between. Per germline, CDR1 SNHLY and CDR2 FYNNEI.

The chain couples TRBV5-1 to TRBJ2-5; possibly TRBD2 for D (6 bases). The CDR3 is 15 amino acids. Germline CDR1 and CDR2: SGHRS and YFSETQ. With 3 bases removed from V and 5 bases from J, the gap between germline ends came to 17 bases. CDR3 amino acids: CASSSPDGGVETQYF. CDR3 DNA sequence: TGCGCCAGCAGCTCCCCGGACGGGGGAGTGGAGACCCAGTACTTC.

The rearrangement links TRBV9 to TRBJ1-3; D remains unclear. V was cut by 3 bases and J by 0 bases, with 13 bases left in between. The germline CDR1 and CDR2 sequences are SGDLS and YYNGEE. The length of the CDR3 is 16 residues. CDR3 residues: CASSDAGFNSGNTIYF. In DNA form, the CDR3 reads TGTGCCAGCAGCGACGCGGGATTTAACTCTGGAAACACCATATATTTT.

The gene calls are TRBV29-1 and TRBJ1-2; the D gene is possibly TRBD1 (6 bases). This CDR3 region has 12 residues. Germline lookup yields CDR1 SQVTM and CDR2 ANQGSEA. V lost 5 bases and J lost 7, with 14 bases in between. This chain's CDR3 is CSVTGDIVGYTF. The CDR3 DNA reads as TGCAGCGTTACCGGGGACATTGTTGGCTACACCTTC.

The V gene is TRBV6-5, the J gene TRBJ2-7; 7 nucleotides align to TRBD1. The junction had 3 bases not matched to a gene; V was cut back by 0 bases and J by 1 base. Germline-derived CDR1 and CDR2 are MNHEY and SVGAGI. The CDR3 totals 15 residues. The CDR3 sequence is CASSYSPTGSYEQYF. CDR3 DNA sequence: TGTGCCAGCAGTTACTCCCCGACAGGGTCCTACGAGCAGTACTTC.

This clone was detected a few times. This chain links TRBV9 with TRBJ1-3; 7 bases agree with TRBD1. From germline, CDR1 is SGDLS and CDR2 YYNGEE. CDR3 size: 16 residues. With V trimmed by 0 bases and J by 6 bases, 9 bases remained unmatched. The CDR3 reads CASSVGPGDSLNTIYF. The CDR3 bases are TGTGCCAGCAGCGTAGGCCCCGGGGACAGTCTAAACACCATATATTTT.

The chain joins TRBV5-4 to TRBJ1-1; TRBD1 might be the D (5 bases). The CDR3 runs 14 residues. Trimming removed 5 bases from V and 0 bases from J, with 11 bases in between. Germline V gene sequence: CDR1 SGHNT, CDR2 YYREEE (reference sequence). CDR3 sequence: CASRGEVMNTEAFF. The CDR3 DNA is TGTGCCAGCAGAGGGGAGGTAATGAACACTGAAGCTTTCTTT.

V gene TRBV7-8 combines with J gene TRBJ1-1; a possible D gene is TRBD1 (6 bases). The CDR3 is 16 amino acids. Germline-derived CDR1 and CDR2 are SGHVS and FQNEAQ. V was trimmed by 2 bases and J by 1 base, leaving 14 bases between them. CDR3 residues: CASSLRGNLGNTEAFF. Written as DNA, the CDR3 is TGTGCCAGCAGCTTAAGGGGGAACCTCGGGAACACTGAAGCTTTCTTT.

J is TRBJ2-1 and V is TRBV29-1; 10 nucleotides match TRBD2. The CDR3 runs 16 residues. V trimming: 1 base; J trimming: 3 bases; junction bases outside the gene matches: 6. Per germline, CDR1 SQVTM and CDR2 ANQGSEA. The CDR3 reads CSVEGGLAKNYNEQFF. CDR3 in DNA: TGCAGCGTTGAAGGGGGACTAGCGAAAAACTACAATGAGCAGTTCTTC.

The V and J genes are TRBV3-1 (or the pseudogene TRBV3-2) and TRBJ2-3; a possible D gene is TRBD2 (6 bases). The germline CDR1 and CDR2 sequences are LGHDT and YNNKEL (reference sequence). This CDR3 comprises 13 residues. V was clipped by 4 bases and J by 6 bases, with 11 bases between them. In nucleotides, the CDR3 is TGTGCCAGCAGCCCGGGACTTTTGGATACGCAGTATTTT. Translating gives CASSPGLLDTQYF.

The chain uses TRBV6-5 and TRBJ1-2; TRBD1 matches at 11 bases. Germline loops: CDR1 MNHEY, CDR2 SVGAGI. This CDR3 has 14 residues. The ends lost 7 bases at V and 3 bases at J; junction bases unmatched: 4. In nucleotides, the CDR3 is TGTGCCAGCACCCGGACAGGGGGCTACTATGGCTACACCTTC. Protein: CASTRTGGYYGYTF.

V usage is TRBV2 and J usage is TRBJ1-5; 8 positions agree with TRBD1. CDR3 size: 16 residues. Germline-derived CDR1 and CDR2 are SNHLY and FYNNEI. V shed 3 bases, J shed 3 bases, and the junction held 7 bases outside the gene matches. CDR3 residues: CASSERRTGLNQPQHF. The DNA of the CDR3 is TGTGCCAGCAGTGAGCGTAGGACAGGGCTCAATCAGCCCCAGCATTTT.

The V call is TRBV7-8, the J call TRBJ2-7; D gene unclear. The CDR3 extends over 12 amino acids. Germline V lookup: CDR1 SGHVS, CDR2 FQNEAQ. V was shortened by 3 bases and J by 6 bases, with 9 bases between the two germline ends. The CDR3 spells CASSFSVSEQYF. Here the CDR3 DNA reads TGTGCCAGCAGCTTCAGTGTATCCGAGCAGTACTTC.

This chain uses TRBV7-2 with TRBJ2-3; TRBD2 is a possible D gene (5 bases). V shed 2 bases and J shed 0 bases, with 9 bases lying between them. The germline V gene has CDR1 SGHTA and CDR2 FQGNSA. CDR3 length equals 15 residues. The CDR3 nucleotides are TGTGCCAGCAGCTTACAGACGGGGAGCACAGATACGCAGTATTTT. Its translation: CASSLQTGSTDTQYF.

The rearrangement links TRBV19 to TRBJ1-2, with 7 bases identical to TRBD1. Trimming removed 4 bases from V and 2 bases from J; junction bases left unmatched: 4. Germline V gene data show CDR1 as LNHDA and CDR2 as SQIVND (reference sequence). The CDR3 runs 14 residues. CDR3 bases: TGTGCCAGTAGTACACAGGGGCGAAACTATGGCTACACCTTC. It codes for CASSTQGRNYGYTF.

The chain couples TRBV11-2 to TRBJ1-4; tentative D call: TRBD1 (6 bases). From germline, CDR1 is SGHAT and CDR2 FQNNGV. The CDR3 spans 17 residues. Trimming cost V 3 bases and J 0 bases, with 14 bases left between them. This CDR3 reads CASSLTGGGTTNEKLFF. CDR3 nucleotide sequence: TGTGCCAGCAGCTTGACGGGGGGCGGAACAACTAATGAAAAACTGTTTTTT. Variable domain in full (rest from reference TRBV11-2 and TRBJ1-4): EAGVAQSPRYKIIEKRQSVAFWCNPISGHATLYWYQQILGQGPKLLIQFQNNGVVDDSQLPKDRFSAERLKGVDSTLKIQPAKLEDSAVYLCASSLTGGGTTNEKLFFGSGTQLSVL.

The chain joins TRBV7-8 to TRBJ1-6; D gene ambiguous. This CDR3 has 13 amino acids. Trimming removed 4 bases at V and 4 bases at J, with 5 bases between. CDR1 is SGHVS and CDR2 is FQNEAQ in the germline V gene. Here the CDR3 reads CASSSLYNSPLHF. The DNA for the CDR3 is TGTGCCAGCAGCTCCCTATATAATTCACCCCTCCACTTT.

This chain links TRBV29-1 with TRBJ1-2; 8 nucleotides align to TRBD1. The junction had 5 bases not matched to a gene; V was cut back by 4 bases and J by 7 bases. The germline V gene has CDR1 SQVTM and CDR2 ANQGSEA. This CDR3 contains 12 residues. The CDR3 nucleotides are TGCAGCGTTGCCGACAGGGGAGCTGGCTACACCTTC. This codes for CSVADRGAGYTF.

The sample holds one count of this clone. This sequence joins TRBV4-2 and TRBJ2-6; the D is unclear. Trimming shortened V by 2 bases and J by 1 base, and 12 bases separated the two germline ends. The CDR3 extends over 17 amino acids. Germline assignment: CDR1 LGHNA and CDR2 YNFKEQ. The CDR3 nucleotides read TGTGCCAGCAGCCAATTGAGGCAGTTTTCTGGGGCCAACGTCCTGACTTTC. Translation gives CASSQLRQFSGANVLTF.

The rearrangement links TRBV4-1 to TRBJ2-3, with 11 bases aligning to TRBD2. Germline CDR1 reads MGHRA; CDR2 reads YSYEKL. The CDR3 contains 17 residues. The V segment lost 0 bases and the J segment 4 bases; nucleotides outside the gene matches: 6. CDR3 amino acids: CASSQEVLAGVSDTQYF. In DNA, the CDR3 is TGCGCCAGCAGCCAAGAAGTACTAGCGGGGGTTTCAGATACGCAGTATTTT.

This clone was detected a few times. The chain recombines TRBV5-6 with TRBJ2-2; the match to TRBD2 covers 14 bases. CDR1 is SGHDT, CDR2 YYEEEE, per germline. With 4 bases clipped from V and 7 bases from J, the junction kept 9 bases outside the gene matches. The CDR3 contains 17 residues. CDR3 in DNA: TGTGCCAGCAGCCTGGGACTAGCGGGGGAAGTAATCGGGGAGCTGTTTTTT. Residues: CASSLGLAGEVIGELFF.

The V and J genes are TRBV2 and TRBJ2-2, with D maybe TRBD1 (5 bases). The V end lost 5 bases, the J end lost 2 bases, and 12 bases lay between the germline ends. The germline V gene encodes CDR1 SNHLY and CDR2 FYNNEI. The CDR3 sequence is 15 residues long. The CDR3 sequence: CASSPQGTNTGELFF. For the CDR3, the DNA is TGTGCCAGCAGTCCCCAGGGTACTAACACCGGGGAGCTGTTTTTT. Full variable domain (missing parts from reference TRBV2 and TRBJ2-2): EPEVTQTPSHQVTQMGQEVILRCVPISNHLYFYWYRQILGQKVEFLVSFYNNEISEKSEIFDDQFSVERPDGSNFTLKIRSTKLEDSAMYFCASSPQGTNTGELFFGEGSRLTVL.

The chain links TRBV7-2 to TRBJ2-5; 12 positions agree with TRBD2. V dropped 5 bases and J dropped 4; count of bases not matched to a gene: 8. The germline gives CDR1 SGHTA, CDR2 FQGNSA. The CDR3 runs 16 residues. In nucleotides, the CDR3 is TGTGCCAGCAGCACCGGACTAGCGGGATGGGTAGAGACCCAGTACTTC. It encodes CASSTGLAGWVETQYF.

In its sample, this clone was seen once. This rearrangement joins TRBV5-1 to TRBJ1-2; D may be TRBD1 (5 bases). The CDR3 contains 14 residues. Trimming removed 0 bases at V and 2 bases at J, with 8 bases between. Germline loops: CDR1 SGHRS, CDR2 YFSETQ. The CDR3 spells CASSLAPGNYGYTF. In DNA, the CDR3 is TGCGCCAGCAGCTTGGCCCCAGGGAACTATGGCTACACCTTC.

The chain employs TRBV12-3 or TRBV12-4 and TRBJ1-1, with TRBD1 identical over 7 bases. Germline trimming cut 2 bases from V and 6 bases from J; bases unmatched to any gene: 3. The CDR3 length is 13 residues. The CDR3 bases are TGTGCCAGCAGTTTATTCCAGGGGGCTGAAGCTTTCTTT. Translation: CASSLFQGAEAFF.

This clone was detected once. V is TRBV19 and J is TRBJ1-2; a possible D gene is TRBD1 (5 bases). The CDR3 is 14 residues long. V dropped 6 bases and J dropped 7 bases, with 18 bases sitting between them. CDR1 is LNHDA and CDR2 is SQIVND in the germline V gene (reference sequence). The CDR3 is CASSPQWSGAGYTF. The CDR3 bases are TGTGCCAGTAGCCCCCAGTGGTCTGGGGCTGGCTACACCTTC.